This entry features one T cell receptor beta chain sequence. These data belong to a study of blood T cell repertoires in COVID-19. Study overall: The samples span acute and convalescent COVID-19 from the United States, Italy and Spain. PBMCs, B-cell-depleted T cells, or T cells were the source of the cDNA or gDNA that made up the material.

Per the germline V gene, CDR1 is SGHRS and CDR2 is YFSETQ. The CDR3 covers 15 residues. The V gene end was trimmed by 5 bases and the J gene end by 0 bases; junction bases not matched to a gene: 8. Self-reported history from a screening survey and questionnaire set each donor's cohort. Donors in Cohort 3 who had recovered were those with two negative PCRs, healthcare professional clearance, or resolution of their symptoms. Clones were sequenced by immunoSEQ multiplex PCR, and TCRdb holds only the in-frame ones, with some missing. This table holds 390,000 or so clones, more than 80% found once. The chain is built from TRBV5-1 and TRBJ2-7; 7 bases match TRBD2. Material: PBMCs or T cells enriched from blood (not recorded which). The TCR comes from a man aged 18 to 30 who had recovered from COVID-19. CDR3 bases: TGCGCCAGCAGACGGGGGGAGGACCCCTCCTACGAGCAGTACTTC. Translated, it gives CASRRGEDPSYEQYF.